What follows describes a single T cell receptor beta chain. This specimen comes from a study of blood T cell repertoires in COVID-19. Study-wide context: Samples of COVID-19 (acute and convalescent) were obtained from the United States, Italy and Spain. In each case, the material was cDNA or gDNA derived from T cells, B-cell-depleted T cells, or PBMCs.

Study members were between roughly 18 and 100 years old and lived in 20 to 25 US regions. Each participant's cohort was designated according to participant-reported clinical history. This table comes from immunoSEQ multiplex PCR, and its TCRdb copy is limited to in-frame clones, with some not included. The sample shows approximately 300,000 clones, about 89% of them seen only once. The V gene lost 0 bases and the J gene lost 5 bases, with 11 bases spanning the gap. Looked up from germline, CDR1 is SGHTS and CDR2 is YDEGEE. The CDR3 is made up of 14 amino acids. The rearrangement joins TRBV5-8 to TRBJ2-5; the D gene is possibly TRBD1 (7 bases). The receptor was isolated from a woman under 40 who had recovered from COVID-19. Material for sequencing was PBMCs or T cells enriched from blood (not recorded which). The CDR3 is CASSLETGRETQYF. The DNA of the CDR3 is TGTGCCAGCAGCTTGGAGACAGGGAGGGAGACCCAGTACTTC.